A single sample is the source of the 14 T cell receptor beta chains below, sequenced in a study of T cells in Graves' hyperthyroidism and ophthalmopathy. Amplification targeted TCR beta CDR3 regions from RNA transcripts. Carried out on the TCR CDR3, a first-round RT-PCR used the HTBI primer set. TCRdb re-analysed the multiplex PCR reads in MiXCR, keeping a single row per CDR3 protein. This sample carries hundreds of thousands of distinct CDR3 sequences, about 15% of them seen once, and the ten largest clones take 3.5% to 4.5%. Material: blood. All receptors come from a woman aged 40 to 50 with Graves' ophthalmopathy.

The V gene is TRBV5-1, the J gene TRBJ2-1, with 7 positions matching TRBD2. CDR1 and CDR2 from the germline V gene are SGHRS and YFSETQ. The V segment lost 0 bases and the J segment 8 bases; nucleotides outside the gene matches: 11. The CDR3 is 16 residues long. Here the CDR3 reads CASSLARREAVDEQFF. The DNA for the CDR3 is TGCGCCAGCAGCTTGGCAAGACGGGAGGCCGTTGATGAGCAGTTCTTC.

This clonotype appeared many times. The chain joins TRBV27 to TRBJ1-1; no reliable D call. Germline CDR1 reads MNHEY; CDR2 reads SMNVEV (reference sequence). V was clipped by 5 bases and J by 3 bases, with 10 bases between them. The CDR3 is made up of 13 amino acids. The CDR3 reads CASSPETHTEAFF. As DNA, the CDR3 is TGTGCCAGCAGTCCCGAGACCCACACTGAAGCTTTCTTT.

This clonotype showed up many times. The genes are TRBV20-1 and TRBJ2-7; 7 nucleotides match TRBD2. V gave up 1 base and J gave up 4 bases; unmatched junction bases: 7. CDR1 is DFQATT and CDR2 is SNEGSKA in the germline V gene (reference sequence). The CDR3 covers 14 residues. The CDR3 region has the DNA TGCAGTGCTAGAGGTCCGGCGGGAGCGTACGAGCAGTACTTC. Translating it yields CSARGPAGAYEQYF.

This clonotype has ten or more counts. This rearrangement joins TRBV2 to TRBJ1-1; TRBD1 agrees at 7 bases. CDR1 and CDR2 from the germline V gene are SNHLY and FYNNEI. This CDR3 comprises 13 residues. J gave up 4 bases and V 7 bases, and 6 bases lay outside the gene matches. The CDR3 DNA is TGTGCCAGCACCGAGGGGGCACGCACTGAAGCTTTCTTT. It codes for CASTEGARTEAFF. Variable domain in full (rest from reference TRBV2 and TRBJ1-1): EPEVTQTPSHQVTQMGQEVILRCVPISNHLYFYWYRQILGQKVEFLVSFYNNEISEKSEIFDDQFSVERPDGSNFTLKIRSTKLEDSAMYFCASTEGARTEAFFGQGTRLTVV.

At least ten counts were recorded for this clonotype. The rearrangement uses TRBV28 and TRBJ1-2; D uncertain. From germline, CDR1 is MDHEN and CDR2 SYDVKM. The ends were cut back, 10 bases at V and 4 bases at J, with 13 bases in the middle. This CDR3 is 12 amino acids long. For the CDR3, the DNA is TGTGCCACCGATCAGCTCTCCTATGGCTACACCTTC. It yields the protein CATDQLSYGYTF.

This clonotype was seen ten or more times. The V gene is TRBV7-2, the J gene TRBJ2-7; no clear D gene. The CDR3 is 14 residues long. V dropped 5 bases and J dropped 3 bases, with 14 bases sitting between them. Germline V gene lookup returns CDR1 SGHTA and CDR2 FQGNSA. This CDR3 reads CASSLARLFYEQYF. CDR3 DNA: TGTGCCAGCAGCCTCGCCCGCCTGTTCTACGAGCAGTACTTC.

This chain connects TRBV29-1 to TRBJ2-2, with D maybe TRBD2 (5 bases). Trimming took 7 bases from V and 2 from J, leaving 17 bases between them. This CDR3 contains 15 residues. The germline CDR1 and CDR2 sequences are SQVTM and ANQGSEA. The CDR3 region has the DNA TGCAGCGCCAAACTAGTAACCCGCAACACCGGGGAGCTGTTTTTT. Protein product: CSAKLVTRNTGELFF.

Of note for this clonotype: Germline is not matched at one junction end, which may reflect a read error. CDR3 nucleotides: TGTGCCAGCGGTGAAGAAGGTTGCTTC. The encoded protein is CASGEEGCF. This chain joins TRBV6-1 and TRBJ2-4; no firm D call. There are 9 residues in the CDR3. Germline V gene data show CDR1 as MNHNS and CDR2 as SASEGT.

This clonotype was recorded many times. V and J are TRBV30 and TRBJ1-3; D ambiguous. The germline V gene encodes CDR1 GTSNPN and CDR2 SVGIG (reference sequence). The CDR3 length is 12 residues. V was shortened by 5 bases and J by 5 bases, with 10 bases between the two germline ends. CDR3 loop: CAWADMRNTIYF. CDR3 sequence (DNA): TGTGCCTGGGCGGATATGCGAAACACCATATATTTT.

This clonotype was seen many times. The rearrangement joins TRBV7-9 to TRBJ2-7, with D maybe TRBD1 (6 bases). CDR3 length equals 14 residues. CDR1 and CDR2 from the germline V gene are SEHNR and FQNEAQ (reference sequence). Trimming cost V 4 bases and J 3 bases, with 13 bases left between them. The CDR3 DNA sequence: TGTGCCAGCAGCTCACAGGGATACGGCTACGAGCAGTACTTC. This encodes CASSSQGYGYEQYF.

This clonotype was counted at least ten times. The chain couples TRBV9 to TRBJ2-5; unclear D gene. This CDR3 region has 15 residues. Trimming stripped 0 bases from V and 2 bases from J, with 11 bases between. Germline V gene lookup returns CDR1 SGDLS and CDR2 YYNGEE. The CDR3 nucleotides are TGTGCCAGCAGCGTAGATCTCGCTAGACAAGAGACCCAGTACTTC. Protein: CASSVDLARQETQYF.

This clonotype has at least ten counts. In DNA form, the CDR3 reads TGTGCCAGCAGTTCCGGTTCTGGGGCGGTTCGGCCCCAGCATTTT. Translated, it gives CASSSGSGAVRPQHF. The chain has TRBV6-5 and TRBJ1-5; D possibly corresponds to TRBD1 (5 bases). V gave up 4 bases and J gave up 9 bases, with 19 bases separating them. This CDR3 has 15 residues. Looked up from germline, CDR1 is MNHEY and CDR2 is SVGAGI.

V and J are TRBV11-1 and TRBJ1-6; 12 bases agree with TRBD1. J gave up 8 bases and V 5 bases, and 7 bases lay outside the gene matches. The CDR3 has 16 residues. CDR1 and CDR2 (germline): SGHAT, FQDESV (reference sequence). This CDR3 is CASSRGDRGLHSPLHF. CDR3 bases: TGTGCCAGCAGCCGAGGGGACAGGGGGCTCCATTCACCCCTCCACTTT.

The CDR3 spells CASSLVSGRIYEQYF. For the CDR3, the DNA is TGCGCCAGCAGCTTGGTTAGCGGGAGGATCTACGAGCAGTACTTC. The chain is built from TRBV5-1 and TRBJ2-7; 10 positions match TRBD2. V was clipped by 0 bases and J by 3 bases; unmatched bases: 3. This CDR3 has 15 residues. In germline, CDR1 is SGHRS, CDR2 YFSETQ.